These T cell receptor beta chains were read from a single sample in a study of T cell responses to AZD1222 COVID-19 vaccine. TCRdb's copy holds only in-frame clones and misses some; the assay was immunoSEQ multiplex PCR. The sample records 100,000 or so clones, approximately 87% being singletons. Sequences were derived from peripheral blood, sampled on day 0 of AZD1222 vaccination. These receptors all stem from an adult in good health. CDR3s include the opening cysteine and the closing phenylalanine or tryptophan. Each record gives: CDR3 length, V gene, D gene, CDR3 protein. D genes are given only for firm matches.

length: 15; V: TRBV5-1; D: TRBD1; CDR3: CASGGTGELSDTQYF
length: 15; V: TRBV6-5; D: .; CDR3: CASYYRAGGANVLTF
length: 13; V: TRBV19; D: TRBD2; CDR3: CASSWLAADTQYF
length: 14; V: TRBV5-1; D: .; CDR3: CASSWGQPDQPQHF
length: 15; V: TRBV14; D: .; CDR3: CASSQGGSLIYEQYF
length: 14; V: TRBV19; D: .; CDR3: CASSTGRPNTEAFF
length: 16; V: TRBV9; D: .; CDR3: CASSVVAGSSYNEQFF
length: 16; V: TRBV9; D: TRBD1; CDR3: CASSPGQGATNEKLFF
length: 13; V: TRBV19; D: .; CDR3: CASRLTATYGYTF
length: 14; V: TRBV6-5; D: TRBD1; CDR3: CASGRDRVNQPQHF
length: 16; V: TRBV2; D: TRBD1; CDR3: CASTGGIRDSPTEAFF
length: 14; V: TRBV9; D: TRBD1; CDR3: CASRQAGGRYGYTF
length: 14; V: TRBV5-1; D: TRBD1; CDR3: CASSLGQGGYGYTF
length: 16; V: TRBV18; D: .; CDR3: CASSPLRGGTTDTQYF
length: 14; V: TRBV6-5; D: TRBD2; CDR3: CASKATSGSYEQYF
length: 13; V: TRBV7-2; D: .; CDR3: CASSLGWDYGYTF
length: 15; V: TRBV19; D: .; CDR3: CASSMDSLNTGELFF
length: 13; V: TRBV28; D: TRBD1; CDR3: CATRTGGPNTIYF
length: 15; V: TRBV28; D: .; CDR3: CASSLGARGNQPQHF
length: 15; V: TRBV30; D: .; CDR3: CAWRLGGGPNEKLFF
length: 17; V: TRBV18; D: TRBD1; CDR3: CASSPTQGVRYQETQYF
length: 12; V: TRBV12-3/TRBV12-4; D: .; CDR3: CASSFINTEAFF
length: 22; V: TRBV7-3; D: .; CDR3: CASSLVLTTENPRYSYNSPLHF
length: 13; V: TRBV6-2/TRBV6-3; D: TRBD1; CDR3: CASSVTGGYGYTF
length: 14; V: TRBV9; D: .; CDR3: CASSNGPTGNTIYF
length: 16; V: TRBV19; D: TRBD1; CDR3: CASSRRDRDSSYEQYF
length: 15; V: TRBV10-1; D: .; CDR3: CASSVGEGLSPEAFF
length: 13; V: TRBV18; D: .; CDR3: CASSPSGQETQYF
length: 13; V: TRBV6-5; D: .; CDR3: CAIRYSYNSPLHF
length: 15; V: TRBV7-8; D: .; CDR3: CASSPLGSMNTEAFF
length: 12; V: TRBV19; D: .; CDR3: CASSTRGGEAFF
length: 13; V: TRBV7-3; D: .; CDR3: CASRGTGENEQFF
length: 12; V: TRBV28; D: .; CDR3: CASYSLDTEAFF
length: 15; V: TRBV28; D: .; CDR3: CASRESELENQPQHF
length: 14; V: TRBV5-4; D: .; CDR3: CASSLPGGNYGYTF
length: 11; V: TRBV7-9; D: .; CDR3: CASSFSYEQYF
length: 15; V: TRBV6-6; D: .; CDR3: CASSYGRTGGEKLFF
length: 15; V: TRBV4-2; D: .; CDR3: CASSQVEGRGTEAFF
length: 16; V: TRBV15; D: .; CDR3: CATSRDSASSYNEQFF
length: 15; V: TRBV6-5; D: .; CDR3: CASSYFPDGDSPLHF
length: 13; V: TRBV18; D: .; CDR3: CASSPGSDTEAFF
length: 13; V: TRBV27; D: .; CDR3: CASSLVGSTEAFF
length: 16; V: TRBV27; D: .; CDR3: CASSWLGQRANYGYTF
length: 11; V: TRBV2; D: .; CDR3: CASASSYGYTF
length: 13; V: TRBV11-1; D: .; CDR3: CASSLAGNSPLHF
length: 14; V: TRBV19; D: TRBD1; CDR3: CASSQQGDLSEQYF
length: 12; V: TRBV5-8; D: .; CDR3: CASSLNRVRAFF
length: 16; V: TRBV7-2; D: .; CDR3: CASSLEVTSLGGTQYF
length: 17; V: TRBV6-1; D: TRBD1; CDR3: CASSERTGGASGNTIYF
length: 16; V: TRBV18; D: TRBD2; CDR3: CASSPPLAGEADTQYF
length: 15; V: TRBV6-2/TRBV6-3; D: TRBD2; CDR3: CASSFKLAGEGTQYF
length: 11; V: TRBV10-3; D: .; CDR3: CAISWGYEQYF
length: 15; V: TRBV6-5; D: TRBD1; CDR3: CASSQQGFSNQPQHF
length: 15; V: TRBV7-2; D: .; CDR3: CASSFMVGPDEKLFF
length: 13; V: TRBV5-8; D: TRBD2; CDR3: CASSTGTSGGQFF
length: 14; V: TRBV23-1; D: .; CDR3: CASSQSGVDSPLHF
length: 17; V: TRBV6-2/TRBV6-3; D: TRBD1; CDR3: CASSYPSRDRVDYGYTF
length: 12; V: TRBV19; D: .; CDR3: CASSIGNSPLHF
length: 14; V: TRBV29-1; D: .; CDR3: CSAREQGRDYGYTF
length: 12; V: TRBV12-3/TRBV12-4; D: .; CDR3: CASTLGDQPQHF